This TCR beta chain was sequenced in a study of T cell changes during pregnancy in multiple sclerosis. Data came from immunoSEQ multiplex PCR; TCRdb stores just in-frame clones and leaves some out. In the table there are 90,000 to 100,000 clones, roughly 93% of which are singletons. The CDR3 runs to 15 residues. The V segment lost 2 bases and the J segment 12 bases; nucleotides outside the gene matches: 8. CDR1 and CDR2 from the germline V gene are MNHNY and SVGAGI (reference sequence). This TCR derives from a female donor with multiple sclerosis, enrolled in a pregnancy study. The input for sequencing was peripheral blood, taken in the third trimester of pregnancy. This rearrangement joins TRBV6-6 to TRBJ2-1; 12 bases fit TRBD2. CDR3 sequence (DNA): TGTGCCAGCAGTTACGGGCTAGCGGGAGGGCCGTCGCAGTTCTTC. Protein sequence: CASSYGLAGGPSQFF.